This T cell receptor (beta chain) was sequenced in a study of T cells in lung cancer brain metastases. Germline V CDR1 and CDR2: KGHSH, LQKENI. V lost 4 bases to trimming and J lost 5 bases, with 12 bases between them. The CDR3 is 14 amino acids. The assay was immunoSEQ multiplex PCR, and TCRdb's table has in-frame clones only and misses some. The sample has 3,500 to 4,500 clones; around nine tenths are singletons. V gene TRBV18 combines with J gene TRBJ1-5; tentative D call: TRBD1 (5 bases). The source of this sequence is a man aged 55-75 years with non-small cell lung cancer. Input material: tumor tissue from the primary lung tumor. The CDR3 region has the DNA TGTGCCAGCTCACTCCAGGGATTGGATCAGCCCCAGCATTTT. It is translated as CASSLQGLDQPQHF. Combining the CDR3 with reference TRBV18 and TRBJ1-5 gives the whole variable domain NAGVMQNPRHLVRRRGQEARLRCSPMKGHSHVYWYRQLPEEGLKFMVYLQKENIIDESGMPKERFSAEFPKEGPSILRIQQVVRGDSAAYFCASSLQGLDQPQHFGDGTRLSIL.